The clone carrying this TCR beta chain was seen at least ten times. Its antigen is unidentified. Treg sorting used a CD4+CD25+CD127-/low gate. TCRdb analysed the 5' RACE reads with MiXCR anew, one entry per CDR3 protein. The table has some 9,200 distinct CDR3 sequences, approximately 14% seen once. This CDR3 comprises 13 residues. The germline V gene has CDR1 KGHSH and CDR2 LQKENI. V dropped 4 bases and J dropped 3 bases, with 6 bases sitting between them. The study's findings and limits: Tumor Tregs overlapped most with tumor, then blood, naive CD4+ cells.

Material for sequencing was Tregs sorted from blood. The genes are TRBV18 and TRBJ2-2; perhaps TRBD1 as D (5 bases). This receptor was identified in a female donor with breast cancer. Here the CDR3 reads CASSLRDTGELFF. For the CDR3, the DNA is TGTGCCAGCTCACTCAGGGACACCGGGGAGCTGTTTTTT. Looking up the rest from reference TRBV18 and TRBJ2-2 gives the full variable domain: NAGVMQNPRHLVRRRGQEARLRCSPMKGHSHVYWYRQLPEEGLKFMVYLQKENIIDESGMPKERFSAEFPKEGPSILRIQQVVRGDSAAYFCASSLRDTGELFFGEGSRLTVL.